This T cell receptor (beta chain) comes out of a study of shared clonotypes between healthy human individuals. There are 15 residues in the CDR3. The junction had 7 bases not matched to a gene; V was cut back by 4 bases and J by 5 bases. CDR1 SGDLS and CDR2 YYNGEE come from the germline V gene. The method was immunoSEQ multiplex PCR; TCRdb's version includes in-frame clones alone and lacks a portion of them. This sample has about 2.2 million clones, with approximately 94% found just once. CD8 cells classed as naive were CD45RO-negative and positively selected for CCR7, excluding terminally differentiated effector memory CD45RA+ cells.

Sequencing was performed on naive CD8+ T cells from PBMCs. The receptor was isolated from a man aged 18 to 35 in good health. Some clones in this sample may be carry-over from other donors' samples. The J gene is TRBJ2-1, the V gene TRBV9; 9 nucleotides agree with TRBD1. CDR3: CASSQRQGGHNEQFF. The CDR3 DNA follows: TGTGCCAGCAGCCAACGACAGGGGGGGCACAATGAGCAGTTCTTC.